This passage covers 24 T cell receptor beta chains from one sample sequenced in a study of control samples from healthy donors and cancer patients. The data were produced by immunoSEQ multiplex PCR, yet TCRdb's version contains in-frame clones alone and is incomplete. The sample records roughly 90,000 clones, about 89% being singletons. The sequenced material came from PBMCs. The receptors stem from a woman between 50 and 59 years old with colorectal cancer.

This chain connects TRBV11-1 to TRBJ2-3; D is unclear. V gave up 5 bases and J gave up 6 bases, with 12 bases separating them. Germline V gene lookup returns CDR1 SGHAT and CDR2 FQDESV (reference sequence). This CDR3 contains 13 residues. The DNA for the CDR3 is TGTGCCAGCAGCGCAAGATTTTTGGATACGCAGTATTTT. It specifies CASSARFLDTQYF.

This clone was seen only a few times. The chain carries TRBV2 and TRBJ1-4; D ambiguous. CDR1 and CDR2 (germline): SNHLY, FYNNEI. Deletions cut 2 bases from V and 8 bases from J, with 9 bases between. This CDR3 has 13 amino acids. CDR3: CASSERGGEKLFF. The CDR3 DNA follows: TGTGCCAGCAGTGAACGGGGAGGAGAAAAACTGTTTTTT.

The V and J genes are TRBV10-3 and TRBJ2-3; D is unresolved. CDR3 length equals 16 residues. From germline, CDR1 is ENHRY and CDR2 SYGVKD. The V and J ends lost 3 bases and 0 bases respectively, with 13 bases between them. In DNA form, the CDR3 reads TGTGCCATCAGTGACCCCGTGGCAACTAGCACAGATACGCAGTATTTT. It translates to CAISDPVATSTDTQYF.

This clone was observed once. The chain links TRBV5-8 to TRBJ2-1, with TRBD2 identical over 8 bases. Germline lookup yields CDR1 SGHTS and CDR2 YDEGEE. Trimming cost V 0 bases and J 10 bases; bases outside gene matches: 6. This CDR3 is built from 14 residues. In DNA, the CDR3 is TGTGCCAGCAGCTTGGGACTAGCGCCGGGCGAGCAGTTCTTC. It encodes CASSLGLAPGEQFF.

This chain uses TRBV2 with TRBJ2-7; 10 bases fit TRBD1. CDR3 length: 14 amino acids. The V gene end was trimmed by 4 bases and the J gene end by 2 bases; junction bases not matched to a gene: 2. CDR1 and CDR2 from the germline V gene are SNHLY and FYNNEI. The CDR3 DNA reads TGTGCCAGCAGTGGACAGGGGGCCCCCTACGAGCAGTACGTC. It translates to CASSGQGAPYEQYV.

This rearrangement joins TRBV7-9 to TRBJ1-5; 7 nucleotides align to TRBD1. With V trimmed by 4 bases and J by 1 base, 1 base remained unmatched. Germline assignment: CDR1 SEHNR and CDR2 FQNEAQ (reference sequence). The CDR3 is 14 residues long. The CDR3 loop is CASSSTGSNQPQHF. CDR3 DNA sequence: TGTGCCAGCAGCTCGACAGGGAGCAATCAGCCCCAGCATTTT.

In DNA form, the CDR3 reads TGCGCCAGCAGCTCGGGACAGAAAAACACCGGGGAGCTGTTTTTT. Its translation is CASSSGQKNTGELFF. The chain joins TRBV5-1 to TRBJ2-2; 7 positions agree with TRBD1. V lost 3 bases, J lost 2 bases, and 4 bases stayed unmatched. The CDR3 is 15 amino acids. Germline CDR1 and CDR2: SGHRS and YFSETQ.

Here the CDR3 reads CASSSQGGDTEAFF. CDR3 in DNA: TGTGCCAGCAGCTCCCAGGGAGGGGACACTGAAGCTTTCTTT. The genes are TRBV7-2 and TRBJ1-1; D might be TRBD1 (5 bases). Germline CDR1 and CDR2: SGHTA and FQGNSA. With 4 bases removed from V and 3 bases from J, the gap between germline ends came to 12 bases. The CDR3 extends over 14 amino acids.

The chain carries TRBV5-1 and TRBJ1-6, with D hard to call. The CDR3 has 15 residues. The V end lost 4 bases, the J end lost 0 bases, and 8 bases lay between the germline ends. Germline values: CDR1 SGHRS, CDR2 YFSETQ. The CDR3 sequence: CASSPGGSYNSPLHF. The CDR3 DNA follows: TGCGCCAGCAGCCCGGGCGGCTCCTATAATTCACCCCTCCACTTT.

This chain joins TRBV28 and TRBJ1-5; the D gene is possibly TRBD1 (6 bases). This CDR3 comprises 15 residues. Trimming removed 6 bases at V and 7 bases at J, with 19 bases between. The V gene's germline CDR1 is MDHEN and CDR2 SYDVKM. This chain's CDR3 is CASSLAGGQEQPQHF. CDR3 sequence (DNA): TGTGCCAGCAGCTTAGCGGGGGGGCAGGAGCAGCCCCAGCATTTT.

There are a few counts of this clone. Here the CDR3 reads CASSRSGGGSYNEQFF. In DNA, the CDR3 is TGTGCCAGCAGCCGGTCGGGCGGGGGTTCCTACAATGAGCAGTTCTTC. The chain employs TRBV3-1 (or the pseudogene TRBV3-2) and TRBJ2-1; 7 bases match TRBD2. Germline assignment: CDR1 LGHDT and CDR2 YNNKEL (reference sequence). The CDR3 runs 16 residues. The V gene end was trimmed by 4 bases and the J gene end by 1 base; junction bases not matched to a gene: 7.

The genes are TRBV2 and TRBJ2-5; D is undetermined. CDR3 length: 13 residues. The V gene lost 3 bases and the J gene lost 1 base, with 6 bases spanning the gap. Germline CDR1 and CDR2: SNHLY and FYNNEI. The CDR3 DNA reads TGTGCCAGCAGTGATGGCGGCCAAGAGACCCAGTACTTC. It specifies CASSDGGQETQYF. Filled out from reference TRBV2 and TRBJ2-5, the complete variable domain reads EPEVTQTPSHQVTQMGQEVILRCVPISNHLYFYWYRQILGQKVEFLVSFYNNEISEKSEIFDDQFSVERPDGSNFTLKIRSTKLEDSAMYFCASSDGGQETQYFGPGTRLLVL.

This chain connects TRBV5-4 to TRBJ2-5; D unclear. The CDR3 loop spans 13 amino acids. V lost 4 bases, J lost 0 bases, and 7 bases lay in between. CDR1 and CDR2 (germline): SGHNT, YYREEE (reference sequence). The CDR3: CASSHPDQETQYF. The CDR3 coding sequence is TGTGCCAGCAGCCACCCAGACCAAGAGACCCAGTACTTC.

This chain uses TRBV23-1 with TRBJ2-3; no clear D. TRBV23-1 is treated as an ORF (open reading frame) with a function not yet certain. Between the trimmed V and J ends, which lost 0 bases and 1 base, there was a span of 8 bases. The CDR3 runs 15 residues. As DNA, the CDR3 is TGCGCCAGCAGTCAATCGGGTACAGGCACAGATACGCAGTATTTT. This gives the protein CASSQSGTGTDTQYF.

The CDR3 nucleotides read TGTGCCAGCAGGCCCGGGACAGGGAGCAATGAGCAGTTCTTC. Translating it yields CASRPGTGSNEQFF. The rearrangement uses TRBV2 and TRBJ2-1; TRBD1 matches 9 bases. The CDR3 has 14 residues. V lost 6 bases to trimming and J lost 6 bases; unmatched junction nucleotides: 6. The V gene's germline CDR1 is SNHLY and CDR2 FYNNEI.

The chain recombines TRBV5-1 with TRBJ2-3; 8 bases agree with TRBD2. With 6 bases clipped from V and 4 bases from J, the junction kept 10 bases outside the gene matches. Per the germline V gene, CDR1 is SGHRS and CDR2 is YFSETQ. This CDR3 comprises 15 residues. CDR3 nucleotides: TGCGCCAGCATGGTAGGCGGGGGGAACGCAGATACGCAGTATTTT. Encoded protein: CASMVGGGNADTQYF.

This rearrangement joins TRBV7-9 to TRBJ1-5; D call uncertain. V gave up 1 base and J gave up 2 bases, with 6 bases separating them. The CDR3 is made up of 14 amino acids. Germline loops: CDR1 SEHNR, CDR2 FQNEAQ (reference sequence). The CDR3 DNA follows: TGTGCCAGCAGCTTAGTCGGTCGCAATCAGCCCCAGCATTTT. Encoded protein: CASSLVGRNQPQHF.

This clone ranks as medium-sized. Other nucleotide sequences in the sample specify the same CDR3. The CDR3 reads CASSQGYSNQPQHF. In nucleotides, the CDR3 is TGTGCCAGCAGCCAAGGTTATAGCAATCAGCCCCAGCATTTT. J is TRBJ1-5 and V is TRBV3-1 (or the pseudogene TRBV3-2), with unresolved D. CDR3 length: 14 amino acids. The germline V and J ends were trimmed by 1 base and 0 bases, with 4 bases remaining between them. Germline V lookup: CDR1 LGHDT, CDR2 YNNKEL (reference sequence).

V is TRBV10-1 and J is TRBJ2-2; 9 bases match TRBD1. The V gene end was trimmed by 2 bases and the J gene end by 1 base; junction bases not matched to a gene: 5. This CDR3 has 17 residues. The V gene's germline CDR1 is WNHNN and CDR2 SYGVQD (reference sequence). The CDR3 spells CASSEAPGQGNTGELFF. CDR3 DNA: TGCGCCAGCAGTGAGGCCCCGGGACAGGGGAACACCGGGGAGCTGTTTTTT.

The chain uses TRBV6-5 and TRBJ1-1; no definite D call. Germline loops: CDR1 MNHEY, CDR2 SVGAGI. This CDR3 comprises 14 residues. The ends were cut back, 6 bases at V and 0 bases at J, with 11 bases in the middle. CDR3 in DNA: TGTGCCAGCAGACGAAACGAGATGAACACTGAAGCTTTCTTT. As protein: CASRRNEMNTEAFF.

V and J are TRBV20-1 and TRBJ1-1; 8 bases agree with TRBD1. The germline gives CDR1 DFQATT, CDR2 SNEGSKA (reference sequence). Trimming removed 5 bases from V and 1 base from J; junction bases left unmatched: 6. The CDR3 loop spans 14 amino acids. Here the CDR3 reads CSARDRGANTEAFF. For the CDR3, the DNA is TGCAGTGCTCGTGACAGGGGAGCGAACACTGAAGCTTTCTTT.

The chain couples TRBV4-3 to TRBJ1-1; D is ambiguous. CDR1 and CDR2 (germline): LGHNA, YSLEER. The V and J ends lost 4 bases and 0 bases respectively, with 9 bases between them. This CDR3 comprises 14 residues. CDR3 nucleotides: TGCGCCAGCAGCCTCGGGGTATTGAACACTGAAGCTTTCTTT. Encoded protein: CASSLGVLNTEAFF.

The J gene is TRBJ1-5, the V gene TRBV19, with 8 bases fitting TRBD1. Trimming removed 6 bases from V and 5 bases from J; junction bases left unmatched: 3. The CDR3 has 13 residues. Per germline, CDR1 LNHDA and CDR2 SQIVND (reference sequence). CDR3 in amino acids: CASSLQGDQPQHF. Written as DNA, the CDR3 is TGTGCCAGTAGCTTACAGGGGGATCAGCCCCAGCATTTT.

This rearrangement joins TRBV24-1 to TRBJ2-1, with D uncertain. Trimming left V 7 bases short and J 0 bases short, with 12 bases between. The CDR3 spans 15 residues. Germline assignment: CDR1 KGHDR and CDR2 SFDVKD. Written as DNA, the CDR3 is TGTGCCACCAGCCTCCGGGCAGGCTCCTACAATGAGCAGTTCTTC. Protein product: CATSLRAGSYNEQFF.